The 26 T cell receptor beta chains reported below all come from one sample, sequenced in a study of blood T cells in healthy people across ages. With a J-beta primer mix and a sample-barcoded 5' primer, a second PCR ran about 6 to 11 cycles. Using its own MiXCR run on the 5' RACE reads, TCRdb lists one record per CDR3 protein. The sample shows some 1.5 million distinct CDR3 sequences, 25% to 30% of them seen only once. The sample taken for sequencing was blood. These receptor sequences come from a woman in her 30s in good health.

This clonotype was seen many times. This sequence joins TRBV28 and TRBJ2-5; maybe TRBD2 (6 bases). Germline loops: CDR1 MDHEN, CDR2 SYDVKM. The CDR3 loop spans 14 amino acids. V gave up 6 bases and J gave up 5 bases, with 16 bases separating them. CDR3 nucleotide sequence: TGTGCCAGCAGCCCGGGAACTAGCACCGAGACCCAGTACTTC. Protein sequence: CASSPGTSTETQYF.

The chain joins TRBV6-1 to TRBJ2-2, with a possible D match to TRBD1 (6 bases). CDR3 length: 17 residues. From germline, CDR1 is MNHNS and CDR2 SASEGT. Trimming shortened V by 8 bases and J by 1 base, and 20 bases separated the two germline ends. The CDR3 DNA reads TGTGCCAGCGGGGACGACAGGACCAGTGAGAACACCGGGGAGCTGTTTTTT. Protein product: CASGDDRTSENTGELFF.

This clonotype was seen many times. The chain recombines TRBV12-3 or TRBV12-4 with TRBJ2-4; possible D gene TRBD2, 5 bases. This CDR3 comprises 11 residues. Trimming removed 8 bases at V and 9 bases at J, with 11 bases between. CDR3 coding DNA: TGTGCCAGCGGATTAGAGGGCATTCAGTACTTC. This encodes CASGLEGIQYF.

As for this clonotype: A single base separates this from a much larger clone, so it may be a read error. This is likely a read error, given that the CDR3 carries no conserved phenylalanine or tryptophan at its end. This chain links TRBV20-1 with TRBJ2-1; D remains unclear. V dropped 1 base and J dropped 2 bases, with 6 bases sitting between them. Germline V gene sequence: CDR1 DFQATT, CDR2 SNEGSKA (reference sequence). The CDR3 is made up of 13 amino acids. The CDR3 region has the DNA TGCAGTGCTAGAGGTCAGACCTACAATGAGCAGTTCTTA. Translation: CSARGQTYNEQFL.

The chain couples TRBV6-5 to TRBJ1-1; D is ambiguous. The germline V and J ends were trimmed by 5 bases and 8 bases, with 12 bases remaining between them. CDR1 and CDR2 (germline): MNHEY, SVGAGI. This CDR3 comprises 12 residues. This CDR3 reads CASSRAGREAFF. DNA of the CDR3: TGTGCCAGCAGTCGAGCCGGGAGGGAAGCTTTCTTT.

The chain combines TRBV7-2 with TRBJ2-1; D possibly matches TRBD1 or TRBD2 (5 bases each). The germline V gene encodes CDR1 SGHTA and CDR2 FQGNSA. V was clipped by 5 bases and J by 7 bases, with 15 bases between them. The CDR3 spans 14 residues. CDR3 protein: CASSPGTHKNEQFF. The CDR3 region has the DNA TGTGCCAGCAGCCCCGGGACCCATAAAAATGAGCAGTTCTTC. Together with reference TRBV7-2 and TRBJ2-1, the CDR3 gives the full variable domain: GAGVSQSPSNKVTEKGKDVELRCDPISGHTALYWYRQSLGQGLEFLIYFQGNSAPDKSGLPSDRFSAERTGGSVSTLTIQRTQQEDSAVYLCASSPGTHKNEQFFGPGTRLTVL.

There are many counts of this clonotype. The V call is TRBV12-3 or TRBV12-4, the J call TRBJ1-2; unclear D gene. The CDR3 totals 13 residues. The V gene lost 8 bases and the J gene lost 0 bases, with 10 bases spanning the gap. The CDR3 reads CASSRGANYGYTF. For the CDR3, the DNA is TGTGCCAGCTCCCGGGGAGCTAACTATGGCTACACCTTC.

The table lists this clonotype with a few counts. The chain combines TRBV5-5 with TRBJ2-1, with 11 nucleotides matching TRBD1. Trimming cost V 0 bases and J 7 bases; bases outside gene matches: 6. The CDR3 covers 16 residues. The V gene's germline CDR1 is SGHKS and CDR2 YYEKEE (reference sequence). The CDR3 DNA reads TGTGCCAGCAGCTTGGGGGACAGGGGGGGACCTAATGAGCAGTTCTTC. Translating it yields CASSLGDRGGPNEQFF.

This rearrangement joins TRBV7-6 to TRBJ2-7, with 10 bases matching TRBD1. With 1 base clipped from V and 2 bases from J, the junction kept 14 bases outside the gene matches. Germline assignment: CDR1 SGHVS and CDR2 FNYEAQ. The CDR3 totals 19 residues. The CDR3 sequence: CASSLEPGTGVTEAYEQYF. The CDR3 DNA reads as TGTGCCAGCAGCTTAGAACCCGGGACAGGGGTCACAGAGGCCTACGAGCAGTACTTC.

This clonotype was recorded a few times. This chain connects TRBV10-3 to TRBJ2-2; D is ambiguous. From germline, CDR1 is ENHRY and CDR2 SYGVKD. V was pared by 3 bases and J by 7 bases, with 9 bases between. The CDR3 is 13 amino acids. The CDR3 spells CAISEIEVGELFF. CDR3 bases: TGTGCCATCAGTGAAATAGAAGTCGGGGAGCTGTTTTTT.

This chain links TRBV29-1 with TRBJ2-1; the match to TRBD2 covers 11 bases. This CDR3 is built from 14 residues. V shed 5 bases, J shed 4 bases, and the junction held 4 bases outside the gene matches. CDR1 is SQVTM, CDR2 ANQGSEA, per germline. The CDR3 spells CSVWTSGLYNEQFF. CDR3 coding DNA: TGCAGCGTTTGGACTAGCGGGCTTTACAATGAGCAGTTCTTC.

There are many counts of this clonotype. This chain connects TRBV12-3 or TRBV12-4 to TRBJ1-4; TRBD1 matches 9 bases. The junction had 2 bases not matched to a gene; V was cut back by 5 bases and J by 7 bases. The CDR3 is 13 residues long. The CDR3, as DNA: TGTGCCAGCAGTCCGACAGGGGGTGAAAAACTGTTTTTT. Its protein is CASSPTGGEKLFF.

The V gene is TRBV10-3, the J gene TRBJ1-1; no firm D call. Germline assignment: CDR1 ENHRY and CDR2 SYGVKD. This CDR3 comprises 15 residues. Trimming left V 2 bases short and J 1 base short, with 11 bases between. CDR3 sequence (DNA): TGTGCCATCAGTGAGGCGGCATCAGCGAACACTGAAGCTTTCTTT. Its translation: CAISEAASANTEAFF.

This clonotype was seen just once. This chain links TRBV15 with TRBJ1-2; 7 positions match TRBD1. The CDR3 sequence is 17 residues long. With V trimmed by 8 bases and J by 1 base, 16 bases remained unmatched. Germline V gene sequence: CDR1 LNHNV, CDR2 YYDKDF (reference sequence). CDR3 in DNA: TGTGCCACCTCAGGGGCTTGGGGGGACAGAATTAACTATGGCTACACCTTC. Amino acids: CATSGAWGDRINYGYTF.

This clonotype was detected many times. This chain joins TRBV29-1 and TRBJ2-2, with 9 bases fitting TRBD1. Trimming at V came to 4 bases and at J to 2 bases, leaving 2 bases not matched to a gene. The CDR3 runs 14 residues. Germline assignment: CDR1 SQVTM and CDR2 ANQGSEA. The CDR3 sequence is CSVGTGANTGELFF. The CDR3 bases are TGCAGCGTTGGGACAGGGGCCAACACCGGGGAGCTGTTTTTT.

In the case of this clonotype: An end of the junction does not agree with germline; a read error may underlie this. The rearrangement links TRBV2 to TRBJ2-4; no firm D call. Germline CDR1 is SNHLY and CDR2 is FYNNEI. This CDR3 has 13 residues. As DNA, the CDR3 is TGTGCCAGCAGGGAAGGGATCTTAAACATTCAGTACTTC. It yields the protein CASREGILNIQYF. The whole variable domain, remainder taken from reference TRBV2 and TRBJ2-4, is EPEVTQTPSHQVTQMGQEVILRCVPISNHLYFYWYRQILGQKVEFLVSFYNNEISEKSEIFDDQFSVERPDGSNFTLKIRSTKLEDSAMYFCASREGILNIQYFGAGTRLSVL.

The CDR3 DNA follows: TGTGCCAGCAGCGTAGAGGGTAGCGGGAGATACACAGATACGCAGTATTTT. This translates into CASSVEGSGRYTDTQYF. The gene calls are TRBV9 and TRBJ2-3, with TRBD2 matching 9 bases. V lost 0 bases, J lost 2 bases, and 7 bases stayed unmatched. The CDR3 runs to 17 residues. Germline lookup yields CDR1 SGDLS and CDR2 YYNGEE.

Comments on this clonotype: A read error may account for a junction end that differs from germline. The CDR3 DNA sequence: TGTGCCAGCAGTTTTACAGGGGGAATGAATGAAAAACGGTTTTTT. It is translated as CASSFTGGMNEKRFF. V usage is TRBV6-6 and J usage is TRBJ1-4; 8 bases map to TRBD1. The CDR3 consists of 15 residues. Germline-derived CDR1 and CDR2 are MNHNY and SVGAGI (reference sequence).

Details on this clonotype: This may stem from a read error, because a much larger clone lies one nucleotide away. The chain has TRBV6-5 and TRBJ2-5; either TRBD1 or TRBD2 may supply D (5 bases each). CDR1 and CDR2 (germline): MNHEY, SVGAGI. This CDR3 region has 13 residues. CDR3: CASSYGGSKTQDF. DNA for the CDR3: TGTGCCAGCAGTTACGGGGGATCGAAGACCCAGGACTTC.

This clonotype has just a few counts. The chain carries TRBV6-1 and TRBJ2-5; D is uncertain. The CDR3 loop spans 13 amino acids. Trimming removed 3 bases from V and 1 base from J, with 6 bases in between. CDR1 is MNHNS and CDR2 is SASEGT in the germline V gene. The CDR3 DNA is TGTGCCAGCAGTGAGGCAGTCCAAGAGACCCAGTACTTC. It codes for CASSEAVQETQYF.

The gene calls are TRBV29-1 and TRBJ1-2; no firm D call. The germline V gene has CDR1 SQVTM and CDR2 ANQGSEA. The CDR3 covers 11 residues. Between the trimmed V and J ends, which lost 7 bases and 5 bases, there was a span of 11 bases. The CDR3 loop reads CSAQREYGYTF. CDR3 nucleotide sequence: TGCAGCGCCCAAAGGGAGTATGGCTACACCTTC.

This clonotype was seen ten or more times. The chain recombines TRBV25-1 with TRBJ2-7; TRBD1 agrees at 7 bases. The CDR3 totals 15 residues. V lost 3 bases, J lost 4 bases, and 9 bases stayed unmatched. The V gene's germline CDR1 is MGHDK and CDR2 SYGVNS. CDR3 in DNA: TGTGCCAGCAGTGACGTACAGACAGGGCGGTACGAGCAGTACTTC. It yields the protein CASSDVQTGRYEQYF.

V is TRBV12-3 or TRBV12-4 and J is TRBJ2-1; D gene unclear. Trimming removed 7 bases at V and 0 bases at J, with 19 bases between. This CDR3 comprises 17 residues. The CDR3 spells CASILPTGPYSYNEQFF. DNA of the CDR3: TGTGCCAGCATCCTGCCCACTGGGCCCTACTCCTACAATGAGCAGTTCTTC.

The chain joins TRBV12-5 to TRBJ1-2; the D is unclear. The V gene's germline CDR1 is LGHNT and CDR2 FRNRAP. The CDR3 spans 13 residues. Between the trimmed V and J ends, which lost 4 bases and 5 bases, there was a span of 11 bases. The CDR3, as DNA: TGTGCTAGTGGTTCATCAGTCTGGTATGGCTACACCTTC. Its protein product is CASGSSVWYGYTF.

At least ten counts were recorded for this clonotype. The rearrangement links TRBV10-2 to TRBJ2-5, with 7 bases fitting TRBD2. The CDR3 contains 15 residues. The trim removed 5 bases at V and 0 bases at J, leaving 6 bases unmatched. The germline V gene encodes CDR1 WSHSY and CDR2 SAAADI. CDR3 DNA: TGCGCCAGCAGTTCAGCGGGAACCTACCAAGAGACCCAGTACTTC. Its translation is CASSSAGTYQETQYF.

V gene TRBV5-1 combines with J gene TRBJ2-1; no reliable D call. V dropped 4 bases and J dropped 4 bases, with 15 bases sitting between them. CDR3 length: 15 residues. Germline assignment: CDR1 SGHRS and CDR2 YFSETQ. In DNA form, the CDR3 reads TGCGCCAGCAGCCCCCTGGCAGACCTATACAATGAGCAGTTCTTC. This encodes CASSPLADLYNEQFF.